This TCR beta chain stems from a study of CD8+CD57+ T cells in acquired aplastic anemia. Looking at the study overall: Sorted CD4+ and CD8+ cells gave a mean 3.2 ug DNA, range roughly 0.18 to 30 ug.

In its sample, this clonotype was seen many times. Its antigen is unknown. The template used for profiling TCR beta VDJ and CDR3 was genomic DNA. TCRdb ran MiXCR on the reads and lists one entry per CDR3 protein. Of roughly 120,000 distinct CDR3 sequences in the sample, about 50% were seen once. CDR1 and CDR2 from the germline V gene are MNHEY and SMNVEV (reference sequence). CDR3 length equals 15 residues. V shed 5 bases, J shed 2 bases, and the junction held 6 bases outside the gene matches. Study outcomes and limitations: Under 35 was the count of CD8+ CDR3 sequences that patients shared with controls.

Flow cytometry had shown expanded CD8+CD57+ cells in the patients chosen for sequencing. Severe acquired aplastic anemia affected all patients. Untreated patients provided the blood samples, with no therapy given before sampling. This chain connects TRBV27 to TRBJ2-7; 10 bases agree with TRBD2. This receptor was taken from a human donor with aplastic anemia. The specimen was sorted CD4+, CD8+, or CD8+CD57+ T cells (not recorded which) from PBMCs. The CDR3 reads CASSVLAGPAYEQYF. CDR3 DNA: TGTGCCAGCAGTGTACTAGCGGGACCCGCCTACGAGCAGTACTTC.